Described below is a single T cell receptor beta chain sequence and its context. What it binds is unknown. The method was immunoSEQ multiplex PCR; TCRdb's version includes in-frame clones alone and lacks a portion of them. The sample gives about 160,000 clones, approximately 90% of which show up once; roughly 4.3% is in the top ten. The record originates from a study of T cell responses to AZD1222 COVID-19 vaccine. The germline V gene encodes CDR1 LGHDT and CDR2 YNNKEL (reference sequence). J gave up 11 bases and V 4 bases, and 5 bases lay outside the gene matches. The CDR3 contains 12 residues. Study observations and caveats: Close to half of spike-specific TCRs reportedly recognize unmutated variant regions.

J is TRBJ2-4 and V is TRBV3-1 (or the pseudogene TRBV3-2); 7 bases are a match to TRBD2. This TCR derives from an adult in good health. The starting material was peripheral blood, obtained on day 0 of MenACWY control vaccination. CDR3 bases: TGTGCCAGCAGCCGCGCCAGCGGGGTTCAGTACTTC. Amino acids: CASSRASGVQYF.